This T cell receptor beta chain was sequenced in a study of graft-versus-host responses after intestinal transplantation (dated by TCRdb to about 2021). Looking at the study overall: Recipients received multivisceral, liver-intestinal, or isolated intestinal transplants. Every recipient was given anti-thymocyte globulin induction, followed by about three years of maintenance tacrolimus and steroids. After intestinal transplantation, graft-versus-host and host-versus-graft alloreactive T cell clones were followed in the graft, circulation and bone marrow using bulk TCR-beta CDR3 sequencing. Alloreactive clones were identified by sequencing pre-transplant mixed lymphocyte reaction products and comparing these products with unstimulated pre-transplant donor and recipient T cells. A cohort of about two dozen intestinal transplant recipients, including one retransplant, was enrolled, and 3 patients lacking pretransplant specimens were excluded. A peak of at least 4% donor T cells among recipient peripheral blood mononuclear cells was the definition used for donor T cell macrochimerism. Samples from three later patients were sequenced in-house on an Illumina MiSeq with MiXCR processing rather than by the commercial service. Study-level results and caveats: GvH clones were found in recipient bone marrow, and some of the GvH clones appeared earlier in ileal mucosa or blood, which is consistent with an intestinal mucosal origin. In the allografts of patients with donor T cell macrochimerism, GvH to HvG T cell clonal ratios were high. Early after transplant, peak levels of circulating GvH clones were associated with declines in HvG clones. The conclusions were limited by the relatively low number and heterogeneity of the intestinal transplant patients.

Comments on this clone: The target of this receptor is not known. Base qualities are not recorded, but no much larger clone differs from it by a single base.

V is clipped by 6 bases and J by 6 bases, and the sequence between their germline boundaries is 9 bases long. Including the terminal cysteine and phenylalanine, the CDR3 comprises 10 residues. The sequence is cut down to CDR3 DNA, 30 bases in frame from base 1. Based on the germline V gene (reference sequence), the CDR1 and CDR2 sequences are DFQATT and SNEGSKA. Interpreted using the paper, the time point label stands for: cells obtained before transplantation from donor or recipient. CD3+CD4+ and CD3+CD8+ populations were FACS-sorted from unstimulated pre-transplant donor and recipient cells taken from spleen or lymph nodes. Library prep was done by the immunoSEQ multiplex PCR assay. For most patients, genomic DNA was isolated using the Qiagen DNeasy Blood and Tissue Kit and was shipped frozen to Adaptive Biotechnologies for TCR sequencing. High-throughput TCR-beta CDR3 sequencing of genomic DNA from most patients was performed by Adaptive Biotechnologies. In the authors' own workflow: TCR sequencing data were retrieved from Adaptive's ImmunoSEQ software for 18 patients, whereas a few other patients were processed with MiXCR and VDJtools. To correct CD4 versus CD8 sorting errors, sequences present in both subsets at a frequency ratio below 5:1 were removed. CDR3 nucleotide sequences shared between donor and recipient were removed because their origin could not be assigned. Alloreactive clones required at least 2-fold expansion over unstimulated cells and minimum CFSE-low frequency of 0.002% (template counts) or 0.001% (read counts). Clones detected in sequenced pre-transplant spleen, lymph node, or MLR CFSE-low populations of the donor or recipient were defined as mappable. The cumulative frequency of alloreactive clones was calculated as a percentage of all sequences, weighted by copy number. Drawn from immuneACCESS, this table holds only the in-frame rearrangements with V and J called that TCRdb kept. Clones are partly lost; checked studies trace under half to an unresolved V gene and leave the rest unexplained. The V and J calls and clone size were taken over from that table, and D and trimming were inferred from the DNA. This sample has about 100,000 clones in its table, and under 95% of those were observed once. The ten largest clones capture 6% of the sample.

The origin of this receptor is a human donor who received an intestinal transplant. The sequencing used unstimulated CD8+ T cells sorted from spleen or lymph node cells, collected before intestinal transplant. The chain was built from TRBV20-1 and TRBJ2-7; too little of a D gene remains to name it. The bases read TGCAGTGCACCACACGGCGAGCAGTACTTC. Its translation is CSAPHGEQYF.